This TCR beta chain was profiled in a study of cytomegalovirus exposure and HLA in healthy donors. Researchers ran the PCR with 60 Vbeta and 13 Jbeta primers. Clones were sequenced by immunoSEQ multiplex PCR, and TCRdb holds only the in-frame ones, with some missing. The table shows approximately 170,000 clones, with roughly 72% occurring only once. With regard to this clone: Antigen specificity is unknown.

Regarding the study as a whole: HLA-A and HLA-B allele assignments for most subjects were reportedly predicted accurately using TCR beta sequences.

What was sequenced was PBMCs. This receptor was obtained from a woman aged 40 to 50 in good health and CMV-seronegative.

The CDR3 nucleotides read TGTGCCAGCAGCTTAAACGGTAAAGCCGGGGAGCTGTTTTTT. This encodes CASSLNGKAGELFF. The rearrangement uses TRBV7-9 and TRBJ2-2; D unclear. Germline CDR1 and CDR2: SEHNR and FQNEAQ (reference sequence). The CDR3 has 14 residues. The ends were cut back, 2 bases at V and 6 bases at J, with 10 bases in the middle.